What follows are 4 T cell receptor beta chains derived from one specimen sequenced in a study of T cells after posttransplantation cyclophosphamide. Assay used: immunoSEQ multiplex PCR; TCRdb lists only in-frame clones, some missing. The sample contains under 50,000 clones, none occurring once; 2.2% lies in the top ten. The sequenced sample consisted of PBMCs. Receptors were obtained from a man aged 35-49 years in good health, CMV-negative, and a related stem cell transplant donor.

In its sample, this clone was seen many times. The chain links TRBV5-1 to TRBJ1-1; TRBD1 aligns across 7 bases. Germline V gives CDR1 SGHRS, CDR2 YFSETQ. CDR3 length: 16 residues. With 3 bases clipped from V and 1 base from J, the junction kept 9 bases outside the gene matches. The CDR3 protein is CASSYQGVGPNTEAFF. CDR3 DNA: TGCGCCAGCAGCTATCAGGGGGTGGGCCCGAACACTGAAGCTTTCTTT.

There are many counts of this clone. V usage is TRBV5-6 and J usage is TRBJ1-1, with 10 bases matching TRBD1. CDR1 and CDR2 (germline): SGHDT, YYEEEE. CDR3 length: 16 residues. V lost 3 bases and J lost 3; bases outside the gene matches: 8. CDR3: CASSWGQGLVDTEAFF. CDR3 bases: TGTGCCAGCAGCTGGGGACAGGGGCTTGTCGACACTGAAGCTTTCTTT. Filled out from reference TRBV5-6 and TRBJ1-1, the complete variable domain reads DAGVTQSPTHLIKTRGQQVTLRCSPKSGHDTVSWYQQALGQGPQFIFQYYEEEERQRGNFPDRFSGHQFPNYSSELNVNALLLGDSALYLCASSWGQGLVDTEAFFGQGTRLTVV.

There are many counts of this clone. Here the CDR3 DNA reads TGTGCCAGCAGCCAGGAGCGGAACACCGGGGAGCTGTTTTTT. Protein: CASSQERNTGELFF. The genes are TRBV4-2 and TRBJ2-2; no firm D call. V gave up 3 bases and J gave up 1 base, with 6 bases separating them. The CDR3 is 14 residues long. Germline V gives CDR1 LGHNA, CDR2 YNFKEQ.

This clone was observed at least ten times. This sequence joins TRBV9 and TRBJ2-5; 11 positions agree with TRBD2. This CDR3 is built from 15 residues. V dropped 4 bases and J dropped 5; count of bases not matched to a gene: 7. CDR1 is SGDLS and CDR2 is YYNGEE in the germline V gene. This chain's CDR3 is CASSIAGGPRETQYF. For the CDR3, the DNA is TGTGCCAGCAGCATAGCGGGAGGGCCGAGGGAGACCCAGTACTTC.